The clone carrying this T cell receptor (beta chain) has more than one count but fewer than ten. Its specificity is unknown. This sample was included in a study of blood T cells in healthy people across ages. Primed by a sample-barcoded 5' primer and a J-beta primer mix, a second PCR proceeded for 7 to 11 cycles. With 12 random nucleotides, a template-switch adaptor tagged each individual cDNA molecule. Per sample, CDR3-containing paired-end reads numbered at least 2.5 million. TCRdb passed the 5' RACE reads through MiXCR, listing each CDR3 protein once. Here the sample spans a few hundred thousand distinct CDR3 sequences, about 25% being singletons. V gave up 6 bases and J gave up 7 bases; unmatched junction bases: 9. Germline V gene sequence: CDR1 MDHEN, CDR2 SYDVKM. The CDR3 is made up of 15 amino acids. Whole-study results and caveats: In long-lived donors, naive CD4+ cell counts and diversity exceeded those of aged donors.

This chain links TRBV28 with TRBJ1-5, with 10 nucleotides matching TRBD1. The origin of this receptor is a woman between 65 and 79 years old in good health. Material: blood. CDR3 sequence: CASSKTGQGQQPQHF. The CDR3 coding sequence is TGTGCCAGCAGCAAGACGGGACAGGGGCAACAGCCCCAGCATTTT.